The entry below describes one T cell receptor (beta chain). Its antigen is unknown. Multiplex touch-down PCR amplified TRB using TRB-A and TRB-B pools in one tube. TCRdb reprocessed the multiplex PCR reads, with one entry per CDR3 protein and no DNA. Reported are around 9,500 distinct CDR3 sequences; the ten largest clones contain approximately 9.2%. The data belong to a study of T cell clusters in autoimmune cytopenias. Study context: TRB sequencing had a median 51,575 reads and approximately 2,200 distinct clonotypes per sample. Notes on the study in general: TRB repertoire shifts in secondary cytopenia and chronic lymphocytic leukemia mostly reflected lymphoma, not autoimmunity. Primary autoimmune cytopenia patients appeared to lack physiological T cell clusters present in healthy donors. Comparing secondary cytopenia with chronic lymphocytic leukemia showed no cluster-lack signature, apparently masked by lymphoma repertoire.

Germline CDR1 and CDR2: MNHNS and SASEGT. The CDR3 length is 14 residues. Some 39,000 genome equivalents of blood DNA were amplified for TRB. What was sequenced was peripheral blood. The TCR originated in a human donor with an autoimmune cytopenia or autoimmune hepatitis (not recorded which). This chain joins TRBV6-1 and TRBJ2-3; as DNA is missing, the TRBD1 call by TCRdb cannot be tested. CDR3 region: CASSEGQGADTQYF.